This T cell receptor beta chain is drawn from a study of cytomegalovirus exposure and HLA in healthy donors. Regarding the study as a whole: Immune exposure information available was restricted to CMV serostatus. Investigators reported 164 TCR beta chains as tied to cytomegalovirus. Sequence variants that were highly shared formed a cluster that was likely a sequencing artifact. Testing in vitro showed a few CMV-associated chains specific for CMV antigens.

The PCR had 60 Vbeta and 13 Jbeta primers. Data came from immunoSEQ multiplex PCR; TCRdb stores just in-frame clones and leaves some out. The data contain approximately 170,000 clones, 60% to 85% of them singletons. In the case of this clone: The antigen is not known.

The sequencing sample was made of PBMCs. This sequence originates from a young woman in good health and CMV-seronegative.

As DNA, the CDR3 is TGTGCCAGCCGGGGTAACTATGGCTACACCTTC. Its protein is CASRGNYGYTF. This rearrangement joins TRBV27 to TRBJ1-2; no reliable D call. CDR1 and CDR2 (germline): MNHEY, SMNVEV (reference sequence). V shed 8 bases and J shed 1 base, with 5 bases lying between them. The CDR3 consists of 11 residues.